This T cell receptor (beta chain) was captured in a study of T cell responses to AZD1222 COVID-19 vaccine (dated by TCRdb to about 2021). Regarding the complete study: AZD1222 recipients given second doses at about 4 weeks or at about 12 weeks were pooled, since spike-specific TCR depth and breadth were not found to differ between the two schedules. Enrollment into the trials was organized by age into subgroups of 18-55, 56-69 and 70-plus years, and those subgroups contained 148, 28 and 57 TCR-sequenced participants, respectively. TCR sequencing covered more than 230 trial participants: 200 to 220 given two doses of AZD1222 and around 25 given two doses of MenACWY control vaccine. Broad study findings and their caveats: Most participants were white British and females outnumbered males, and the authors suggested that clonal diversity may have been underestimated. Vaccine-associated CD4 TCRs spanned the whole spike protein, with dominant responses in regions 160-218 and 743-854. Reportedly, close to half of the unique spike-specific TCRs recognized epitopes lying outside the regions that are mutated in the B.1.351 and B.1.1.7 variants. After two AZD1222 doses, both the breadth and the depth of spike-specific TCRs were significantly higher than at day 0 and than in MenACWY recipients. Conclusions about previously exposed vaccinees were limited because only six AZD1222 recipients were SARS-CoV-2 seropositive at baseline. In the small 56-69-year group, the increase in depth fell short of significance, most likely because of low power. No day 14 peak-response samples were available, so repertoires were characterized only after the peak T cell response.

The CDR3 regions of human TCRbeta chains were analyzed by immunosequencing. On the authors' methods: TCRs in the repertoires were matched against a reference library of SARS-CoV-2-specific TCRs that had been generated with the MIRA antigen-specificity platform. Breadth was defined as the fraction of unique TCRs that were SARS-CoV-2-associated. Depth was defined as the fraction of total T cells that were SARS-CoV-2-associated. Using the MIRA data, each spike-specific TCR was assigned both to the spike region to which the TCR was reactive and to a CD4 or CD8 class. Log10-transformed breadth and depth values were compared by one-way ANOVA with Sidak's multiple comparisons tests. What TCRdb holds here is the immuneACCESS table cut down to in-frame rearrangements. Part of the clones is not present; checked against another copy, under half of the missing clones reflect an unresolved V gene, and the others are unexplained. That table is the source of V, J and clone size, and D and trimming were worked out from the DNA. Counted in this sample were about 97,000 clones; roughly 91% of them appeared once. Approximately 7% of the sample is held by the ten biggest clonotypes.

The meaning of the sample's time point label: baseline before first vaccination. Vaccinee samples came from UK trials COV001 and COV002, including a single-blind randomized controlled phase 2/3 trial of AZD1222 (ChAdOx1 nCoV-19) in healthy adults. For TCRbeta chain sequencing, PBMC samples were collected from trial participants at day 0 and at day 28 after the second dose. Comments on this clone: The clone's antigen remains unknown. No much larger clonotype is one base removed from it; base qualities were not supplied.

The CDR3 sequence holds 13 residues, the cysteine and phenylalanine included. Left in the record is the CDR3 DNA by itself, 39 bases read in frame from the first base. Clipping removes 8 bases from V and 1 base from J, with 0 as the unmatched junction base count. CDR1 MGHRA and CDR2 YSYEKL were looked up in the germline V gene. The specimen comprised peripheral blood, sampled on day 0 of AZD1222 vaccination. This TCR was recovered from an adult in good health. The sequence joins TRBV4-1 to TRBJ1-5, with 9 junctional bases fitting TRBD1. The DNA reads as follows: TGCGCCAGCGGGACAGGGAGCAATCAGCCCCAGCATTTT. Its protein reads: CASGTGSNQPQHF.